This TCR beta chain was obtained from a study of beta chain features in type 1 diabetes (dated by TCRdb to the late 2010s). As for the study more broadly: No differences in mean age, gender distribution, total cell number or subset yield were found between patients and healthy donors. A total of roughly 98,000,000 sorted cells were examined across all samples, and a strong correlation was observed between cell number per subset and RNA yield. Whereas all 30 or so donors provided naive and central memory subsets, regulatory and stem cell-like memory subsets were isolated from just 8 patients and about eight healthy donors. The study compared TCRB repertoires of sorted circulating CD4+ T cell subsets between recently diagnosed type 1 diabetes patients and matched healthy donors. What the authors observed across the whole study: Because small numbers of individuals were included in the HLA sub-analyses, any influence of HLA type on TCRB rearrangement was left unresolved. PCR might favor shorter templates, but patient and control samples were amplified and corrected together, so any skew would affect both groups equally. At VDJ recombination sites, type 1 diabetes patients had fewer insertions and more deleted nucleotides, which implies abnormalities in thymic rearrangement. Because cDNA was sequenced instead of genomic DNA, highly expressing activated cells could be over-represented, though the groups showed no difference in activation or CD3 levels. Naive, central memory and regulatory TCRB repertoires appeared to be more alike among patients than among healthy donors. A moderate but significant shortening of TCRB CDR3 length was observed in type 1 diabetes patients in all four CD4+ subsets.

A word on this clone: Its antigen remains undetermined. One base away there is no much larger clone; base qualities are not given.

Each donor gave one peripheral blood draw, around 100 mL on average, collected into heparinised tubes. Using a panel that included CD45RO, CCR7, CD25, CD127, CD95 and CD27, naive, central memory, regulatory and stem cell-like memory CD4+ T cells were sorted on a BD FACSAria II. All sorted populations exceeded 98% purity. PBMCs were isolated right away by Lymphoprep density gradient centrifugation and were stained directly, without culture. So that batch effects would be minimized, each experiment stained and sorted samples in pairs, pairing one healthy donor with one patient. The entire isolated RNA was reverse transcribed using the High Capacity cDNA Reverse Transcription Kit, and thus expressed TCRB transcripts were sequenced. Deep immunoSEQ sequencing was performed on naive, central memory and regulatory T cell samples, with an average of roughly 3.5 million total reads per sample. Sorted cells were lysed in RLT buffer and RNA was extracted with DNase-treated RNeasy Micro or Mini kits, depending on cell number. To prevent cross-contamination, each cell subset was processed individually, whereas patient and healthy donor samples were processed jointly. TCRB sequences were amplified from cDNA with the immunoSEQ multiplex PCR, producing 87-bp fragments spanning the CDR3 region. Sequencing of the amplicons was done on the Illumina HiSeq platform. Turning to the authors' computational methods: PCR bias was computationally corrected using synthetic template baselines, reads within Hamming distance 2 were collapsed, and singletons that could not be merged were discarded. By aligning reads against IMGT, V, D and J genes, CDR3 length, and insertions or deletions at six rearrangement sites were assigned. Within each subset, clonotype counts were normalized to sorted cell number, after which true diversity and Gini coefficients were computed with the tcR R package. Repertoire sharing was quantified using the overlap coefficient calculated on TCRB nucleotide sequences. As a proxy for the pre-selection repertoire, out-of-frame TCRB sequences from naive cells were analyzed. The immuneACCESS repertoire file appears here via TCRdb, limited to in-frame rearrangements. These files lack a portion of the clones; in checked studies, under half of the deficit traces to unresolved V genes, and the cause of the others is not known. The V and J calls and clone size were taken over from that table, and D and trimming were inferred from the DNA. The sample table lists 810,000 or so clones, 15% to 20% of them with a count of one. The ten largest clonotypes hold about 0.02% of the sample.

Source material: naive CD4+ T cells from blood. Explained via the paper, the cell subset or site label denotes: true naive CD4+ T cells. The clonotype originates from a woman younger than 35 in good health.

The sequenced DNA: TGTGCCAGCTCACCCCGGCCTGGACAGGACCTCTATGGCTACACCTTC. It codes for CASSPRPGQDLYGYTF. The receptor chain draws on TRBV18 and TRBJ1-2; 7 bases in between match TRBD1. The CDR3 starts with the cysteine, ends with the phenylalanine, and has 16 residues. Left in the record is the CDR3 DNA by itself, 48 bases read in frame from the first base. Here V drops 3 bases and J drops 4 bases, and the junction holds 11 bases not matched to any gene. The germline V gene yields KGHSH for CDR1 and LQKENI for CDR2.